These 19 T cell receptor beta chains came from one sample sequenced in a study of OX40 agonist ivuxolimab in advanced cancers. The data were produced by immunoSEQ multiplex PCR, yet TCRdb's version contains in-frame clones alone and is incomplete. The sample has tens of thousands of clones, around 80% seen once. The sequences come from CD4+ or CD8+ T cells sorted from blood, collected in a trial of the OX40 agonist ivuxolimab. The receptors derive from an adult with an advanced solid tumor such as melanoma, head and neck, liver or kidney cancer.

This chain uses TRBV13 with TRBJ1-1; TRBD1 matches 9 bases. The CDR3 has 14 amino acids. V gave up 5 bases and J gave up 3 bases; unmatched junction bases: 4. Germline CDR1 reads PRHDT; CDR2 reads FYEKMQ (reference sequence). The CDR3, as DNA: TGTGCCAGCAGCCTCGGACAGGGGTACACTGAAGCTTTCTTT. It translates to CASSLGQGYTEAFF.

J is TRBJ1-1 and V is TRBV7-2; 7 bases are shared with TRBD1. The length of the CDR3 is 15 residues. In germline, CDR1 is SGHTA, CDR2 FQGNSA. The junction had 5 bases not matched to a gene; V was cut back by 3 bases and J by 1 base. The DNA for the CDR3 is TGTGCCAGCAGCTTCAGGGGGGGTACGAACACTGAAGCTTTCTTT. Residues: CASSFRGGTNTEAFF.

The chain's CDR3 is CASRGQGVLTGELFF. In DNA form, the CDR3 reads TGTGCCAGCAGGGGACAGGGGGTACTAACCGGGGAGCTGTTTTTT. The chain employs TRBV6-1 and TRBJ2-2; 11 nucleotides align to TRBD1. With V trimmed by 6 bases and J by 5 bases, 5 bases remained unmatched. This CDR3 is built from 15 residues. CDR1 and CDR2 (germline): MNHNS, SASEGT.

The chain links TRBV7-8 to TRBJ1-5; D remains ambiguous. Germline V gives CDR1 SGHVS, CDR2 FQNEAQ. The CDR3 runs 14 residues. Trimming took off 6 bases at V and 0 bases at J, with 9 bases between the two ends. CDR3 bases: TGTGCCAGCAGTACAGAGTATAGCAATCAGCCCCAGCATTTT. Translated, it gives CASSTEYSNQPQHF.

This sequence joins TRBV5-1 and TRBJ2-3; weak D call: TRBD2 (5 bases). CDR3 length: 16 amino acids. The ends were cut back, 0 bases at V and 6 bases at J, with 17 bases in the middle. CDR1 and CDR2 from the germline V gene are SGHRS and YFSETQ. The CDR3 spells CASSLVAGGPADTQYF. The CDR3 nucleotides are TGCGCCAGCAGCTTGGTCGCGGGCGGCCCGGCGGATACGCAGTATTTT.

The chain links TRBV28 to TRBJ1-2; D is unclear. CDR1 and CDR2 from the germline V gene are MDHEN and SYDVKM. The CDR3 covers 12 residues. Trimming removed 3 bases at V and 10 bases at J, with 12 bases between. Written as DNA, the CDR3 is TGTGCCAGCAGTTTCATGCCCGGGGACTACACCTTC. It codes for CASSFMPGDYTF.

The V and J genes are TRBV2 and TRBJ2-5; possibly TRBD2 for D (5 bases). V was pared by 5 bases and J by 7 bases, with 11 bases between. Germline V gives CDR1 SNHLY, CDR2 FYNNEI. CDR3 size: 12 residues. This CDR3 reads CASSPVGRTQYF. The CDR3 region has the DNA TGTGCCAGCAGTCCAGTGGGGAGGACCCAGTACTTC.

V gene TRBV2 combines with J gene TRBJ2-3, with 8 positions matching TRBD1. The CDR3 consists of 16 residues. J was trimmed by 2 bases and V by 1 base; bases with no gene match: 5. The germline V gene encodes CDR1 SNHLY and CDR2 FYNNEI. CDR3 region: CASSEGQGWVTDTQYF. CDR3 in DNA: TGTGCCAGCAGTGAAGGACAGGGGTGGGTCACAGATACGCAGTATTTT.

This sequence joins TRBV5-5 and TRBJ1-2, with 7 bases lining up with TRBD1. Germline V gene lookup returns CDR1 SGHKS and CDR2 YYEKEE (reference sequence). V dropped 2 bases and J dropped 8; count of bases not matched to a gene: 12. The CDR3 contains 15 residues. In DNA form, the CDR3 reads TGTGCCAGCAGCTTAGACAGGGTAAAATTATCAGGCTACACCTTC. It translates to CASSLDRVKLSGYTF.

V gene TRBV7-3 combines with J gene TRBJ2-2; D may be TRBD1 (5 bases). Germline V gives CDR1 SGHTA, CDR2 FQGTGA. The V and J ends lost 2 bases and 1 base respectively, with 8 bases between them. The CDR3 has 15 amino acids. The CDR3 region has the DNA TGTGCCAGCAGCTTAGACAGAGAGAACACCGGGGAGCTGTTTTTT. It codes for CASSLDRENTGELFF.

The chain's CDR3 is CSVELGSSYNEQFF. As DNA, the CDR3 is TGCAGCGTTGAGCTAGGAAGCTCCTACAATGAGCAGTTCTTC. This chain uses TRBV29-1 with TRBJ2-1, with D uncertain. Between the trimmed V and J ends, which lost 3 bases and 0 bases, there was a span of 9 bases. Germline assignment: CDR1 SQVTM and CDR2 ANQGSEA. The CDR3 is 14 residues long.

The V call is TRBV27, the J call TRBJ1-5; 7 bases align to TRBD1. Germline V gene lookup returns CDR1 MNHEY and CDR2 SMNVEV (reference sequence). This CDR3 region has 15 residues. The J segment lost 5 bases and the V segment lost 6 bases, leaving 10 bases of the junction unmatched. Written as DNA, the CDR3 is TGTGCCAGCAGCCATACAGGGGAACGGGATCAGCCCCAGCATTTT. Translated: CASSHTGERDQPQHF.

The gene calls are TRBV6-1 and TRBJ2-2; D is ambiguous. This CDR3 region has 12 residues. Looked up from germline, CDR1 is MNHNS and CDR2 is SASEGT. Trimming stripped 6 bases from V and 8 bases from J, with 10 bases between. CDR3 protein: CASSPRLGELFF. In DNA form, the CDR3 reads TGTGCCAGCAGCCCCCGCCTGGGGGAGCTGTTTTTT.

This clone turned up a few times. This chain's CDR3 is CASSRTGYNSPLHF. CDR3 in DNA: TGTGCCAGCAGTAGGACGGGGTACAATTCACCCCTCCACTTT. The rearrangement links TRBV6-5 to TRBJ1-6; D unresolved. This CDR3 spans 14 amino acids. Trimming took off 5 bases at V and 7 bases at J, with 12 bases between the two ends. Per germline, CDR1 MNHEY and CDR2 SVGAGI.

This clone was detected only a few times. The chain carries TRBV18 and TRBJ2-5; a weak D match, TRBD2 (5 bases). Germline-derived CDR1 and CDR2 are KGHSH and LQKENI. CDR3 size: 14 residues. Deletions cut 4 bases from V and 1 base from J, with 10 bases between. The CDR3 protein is CASSRRRFQETQYF. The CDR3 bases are TGTGCCAGCTCACGACGGAGGTTCCAAGAGACCCAGTACTTC.

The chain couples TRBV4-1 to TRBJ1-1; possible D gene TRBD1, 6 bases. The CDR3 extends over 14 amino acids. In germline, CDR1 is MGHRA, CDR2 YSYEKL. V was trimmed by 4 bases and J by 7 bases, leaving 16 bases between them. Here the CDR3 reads CASSPRNGGGEAFF. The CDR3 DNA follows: TGCGCCAGCAGCCCTAGGAATGGGGGCGGTGAAGCTTTCTTT.

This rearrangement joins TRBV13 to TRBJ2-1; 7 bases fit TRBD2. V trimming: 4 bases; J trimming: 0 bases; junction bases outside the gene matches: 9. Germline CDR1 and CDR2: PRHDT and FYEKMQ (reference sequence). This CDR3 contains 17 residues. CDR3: CASSYPTGDYSYNEQFF. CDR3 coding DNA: TGTGCCAGCAGCTACCCCACCGGGGACTACTCCTACAATGAGCAGTTCTTC.

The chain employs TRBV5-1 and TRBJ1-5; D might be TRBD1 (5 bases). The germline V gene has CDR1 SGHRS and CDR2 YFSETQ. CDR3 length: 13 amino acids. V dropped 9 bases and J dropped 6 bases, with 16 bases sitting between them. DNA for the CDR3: TGCGCCAATCACTCTCCAGGGATTCAGCCCCAGCATTTT. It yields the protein CANHSPGIQPQHF.

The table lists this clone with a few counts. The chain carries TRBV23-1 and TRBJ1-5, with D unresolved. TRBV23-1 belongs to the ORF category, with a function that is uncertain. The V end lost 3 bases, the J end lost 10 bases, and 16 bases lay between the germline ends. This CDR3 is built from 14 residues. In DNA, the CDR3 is TGCGCCAGCAGTCACCCCGGACCGACTTGTCCCCAGCATTTT. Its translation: CASSHPGPTCPQHF.